The sample holds many counts of the clone carrying this TCR beta chain. What it binds is not known. The sample originates from a study of regulatory T cells in long-lasting Graves disease. Sample time point: newly diagnosed GD, antithyroid drugs for less than 3 months. Extracted PBMC RNA gave rise to the TCR library. The CDR3 length is 15 residues. CDR1 LGHDT and CDR2 YNNKEL come from the germline V gene (reference sequence). Trimming removed 1 base from V and 0 bases from J, with 10 bases in between. Assembly of TCR beta libraries relied on iRepertoire HTBI primers together with Arm-PCR of CDR3 regions. In TCRdb, the multiplex PCR reads were re-called with MiXCR into one record per CDR3 protein. Altogether 400,000 to 500,000 distinct CDR3 sequences are present, over 12% being singletons, with the ten largest covering about 8%. Study findings and constraints: Few sampled subjects may have lowered accuracy. New patients shared fewer public clonotypes (around 980) than persistent patients did (roughly 2,500).

These data also formed part of another study, on T cells in Graves' hyperthyroidism and ophthalmopathy. That work contributes: By a 13 V-J model, ophthalmopathy was set apart from stable hyperthyroidism.

The rearrangement joins TRBV3-1 to TRBJ2-7; D remains unclear. The receptor was isolated from a woman aged 40 to 55 with Graves disease. The starting material was peripheral blood mononuclear cells (PBMCs), obtained at new diagnosis, from a patient treated with antithyroid drugs. CDR3 residues: CASSQGTESSYEQYF. The CDR3 DNA reads as TGTGCCAGCAGCCAAGGAACCGAGAGCTCCTACGAGCAGTACTTC.